The subject of this entry is one T cell receptor beta chain. This CDR3 region has 15 residues. Germline V gene data show CDR1 as LNHDA and CDR2 as SQIVND (reference sequence). The V gene lost 6 bases and the J gene lost 2 bases, with 15 bases spanning the gap. These data originate in a study of blood T cell repertoires in COVID-19. Study context: The origin of the acute and convalescent COVID-19 samples was the United States, Italy and Spain. Nucleic acid was either cDNA or gDNA, and it came from T cells, B-cell-depleted T cells, or PBMCs.

Study processing details: Nucleated cell number was recorded as an estimate derived from reference gene primer amplification. Clones were read by immunoSEQ multiplex PCR, and TCRdb kept only the in-frame ones, dropping some. V and J calls and clone size follow that table, whereas D and trimming were derived from the DNA. Among approximately 100,000 clones listed, about 86% were seen once. Material: peripheral blood. The TCR was taken from a human donor in a cohort sampled during active COVID-19. This chain uses TRBV19 with TRBJ2-3, with a tentative D call TRBD1 (6 bases). The CDR3 nucleotides are TGTGCCAGTAGACCCACAGGGCCCAACACAGATACGCAGTATTTT. This codes for CASRPTGPNTDTQYF.